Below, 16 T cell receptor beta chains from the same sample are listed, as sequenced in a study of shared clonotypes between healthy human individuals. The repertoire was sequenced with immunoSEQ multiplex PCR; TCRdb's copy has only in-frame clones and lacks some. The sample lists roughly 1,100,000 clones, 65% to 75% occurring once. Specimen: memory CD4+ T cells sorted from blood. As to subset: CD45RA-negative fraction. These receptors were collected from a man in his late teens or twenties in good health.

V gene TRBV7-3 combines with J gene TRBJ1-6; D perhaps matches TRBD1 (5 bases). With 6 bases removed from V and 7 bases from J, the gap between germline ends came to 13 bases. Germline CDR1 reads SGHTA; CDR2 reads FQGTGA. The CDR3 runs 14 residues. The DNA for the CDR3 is TGTGCCAGCAGGGAAAACAGGAAAAATTCACCCCTCCACTTT. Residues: CASRENRKNSPLHF. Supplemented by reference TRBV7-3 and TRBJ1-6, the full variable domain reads GAGVSQTPSNKVTEKGKYVELRCDPISGHTALYWYRQSLGQGPEFLIYFQGTGAADDSGLPNDRFFAVRPEGSVSTLKIQRTERGDSAVYLCASRENRKNSPLHFGNGTRLTVT.

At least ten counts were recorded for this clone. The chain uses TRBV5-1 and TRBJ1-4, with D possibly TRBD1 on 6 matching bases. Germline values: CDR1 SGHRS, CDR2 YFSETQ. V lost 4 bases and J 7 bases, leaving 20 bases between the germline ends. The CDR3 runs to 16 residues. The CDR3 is CASSLDTGSTGEKLFF. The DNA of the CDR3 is TGCGCCAGCAGCCTGGACACAGGGTCGACAGGTGAAAAACTGTTTTTT.

CDR3 residues: CASSSGTSGSNEQFF. The CDR3 nucleotides are TGTGCCAGCAGCAGTGGGACTAGCGGGAGTAATGAGCAGTTCTTC. The J gene is TRBJ2-1, the V gene TRBV6-5, with TRBD2 identical over 14 bases. This CDR3 is built from 15 residues. Germline CDR1 and CDR2: MNHEY and SVGAGI. With V trimmed by 6 bases and J by 7 bases, 5 bases remained unmatched.

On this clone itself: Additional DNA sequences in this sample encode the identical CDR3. CDR3 residues: CASSLEWGEQYF. DNA for the CDR3: TGTGCCAGCAGTTTGGAATGGGGGGAGCAGTACTTC. V usage is TRBV28 and J usage is TRBJ2-7; D possibly matches TRBD1 or TRBD2 (5 bases each). V lost 3 bases, J lost 7 bases, and 10 bases lay in between. In germline, CDR1 is MDHEN, CDR2 SYDVKM. The CDR3 is made up of 12 amino acids.

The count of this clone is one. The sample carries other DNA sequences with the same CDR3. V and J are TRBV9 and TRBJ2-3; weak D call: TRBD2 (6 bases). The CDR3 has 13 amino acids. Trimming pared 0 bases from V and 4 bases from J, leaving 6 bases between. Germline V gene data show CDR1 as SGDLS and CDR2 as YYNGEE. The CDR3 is CASSVAGADTQYF. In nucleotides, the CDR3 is TGTGCCAGCAGCGTAGCGGGAGCAGATACGCAGTATTTT.

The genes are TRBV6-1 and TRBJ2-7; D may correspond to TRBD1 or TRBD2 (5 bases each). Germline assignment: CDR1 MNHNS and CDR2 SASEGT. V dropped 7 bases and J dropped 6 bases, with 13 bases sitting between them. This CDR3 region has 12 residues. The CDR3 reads CASTEGLGEQYF. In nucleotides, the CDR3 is TGTGCCAGCACTGAGGGGTTGGGCGAGCAGTACTTC.

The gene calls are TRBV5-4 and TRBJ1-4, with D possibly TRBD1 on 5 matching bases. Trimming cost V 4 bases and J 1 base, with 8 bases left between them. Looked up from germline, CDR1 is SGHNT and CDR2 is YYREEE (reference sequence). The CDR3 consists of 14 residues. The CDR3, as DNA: TGTGCCAGCAGCCCCGACAGAACTAATGAAAAACTGTTTTTT. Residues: CASSPDRTNEKLFF.

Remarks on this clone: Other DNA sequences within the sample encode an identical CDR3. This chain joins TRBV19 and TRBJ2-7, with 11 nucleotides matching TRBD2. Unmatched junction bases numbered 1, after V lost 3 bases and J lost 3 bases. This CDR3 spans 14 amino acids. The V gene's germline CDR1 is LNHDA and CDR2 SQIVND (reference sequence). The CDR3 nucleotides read TGTGCCAGTAGTATCGGGACTAGCGGCTACGAGCAGTACTTC. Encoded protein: CASSIGTSGYEQYF.

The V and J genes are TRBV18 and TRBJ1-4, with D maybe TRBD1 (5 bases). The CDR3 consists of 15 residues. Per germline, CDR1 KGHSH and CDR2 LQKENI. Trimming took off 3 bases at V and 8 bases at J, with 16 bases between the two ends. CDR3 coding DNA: TGTGCCAGCTCACCCGACTCGCGGGGGGTAGAAAAACTGTTTTTT. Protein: CASSPDSRGVEKLFF.

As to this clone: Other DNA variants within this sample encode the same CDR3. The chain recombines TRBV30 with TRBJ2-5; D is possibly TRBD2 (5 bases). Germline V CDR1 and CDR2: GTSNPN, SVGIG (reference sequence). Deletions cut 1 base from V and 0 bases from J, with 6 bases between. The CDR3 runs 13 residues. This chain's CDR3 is CAWSGGYQETQYF. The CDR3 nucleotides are TGTGCCTGGAGTGGCGGGTACCAAGAGACCCAGTACTTC.

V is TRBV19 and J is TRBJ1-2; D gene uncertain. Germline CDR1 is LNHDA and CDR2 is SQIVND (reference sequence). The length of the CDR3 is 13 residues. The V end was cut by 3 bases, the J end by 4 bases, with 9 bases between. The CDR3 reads CASSIPRGYGYTF. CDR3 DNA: TGTGCCAGTAGTATCCCACGGGGCTATGGCTACACCTTC.

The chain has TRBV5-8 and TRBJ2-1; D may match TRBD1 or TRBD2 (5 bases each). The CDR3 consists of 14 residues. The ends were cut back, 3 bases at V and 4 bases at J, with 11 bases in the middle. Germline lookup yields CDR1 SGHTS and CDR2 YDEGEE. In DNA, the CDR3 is TGTGCCAGCAGCTCGGGACGCAGTTACAATGAGCAGTTCTTC. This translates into CASSSGRSYNEQFF.

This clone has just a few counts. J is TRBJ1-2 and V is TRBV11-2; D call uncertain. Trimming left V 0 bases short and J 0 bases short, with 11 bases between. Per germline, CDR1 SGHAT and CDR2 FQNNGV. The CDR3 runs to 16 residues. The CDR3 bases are TGTGCCAGCAGCTTAGATCAAGAAACAGCTAACTATGGCTACACCTTC. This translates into CASSLDQETANYGYTF. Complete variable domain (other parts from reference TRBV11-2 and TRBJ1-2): EAGVAQSPRYKIIEKRQSVAFWCNPISGHATLYWYQQILGQGPKLLIQFQNNGVVDDSQLPKDRFSAERLKGVDSTLKIQPAKLEDSAVYLCASSLDQETANYGYTFGSGTRLTVV.

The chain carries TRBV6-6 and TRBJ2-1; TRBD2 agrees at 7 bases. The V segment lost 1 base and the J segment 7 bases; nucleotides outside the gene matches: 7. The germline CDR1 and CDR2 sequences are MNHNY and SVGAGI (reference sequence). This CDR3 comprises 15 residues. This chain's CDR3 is CASSYYTGGLNEQFF. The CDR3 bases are TGTGCCAGCAGTTACTATACGGGAGGACTTAATGAGCAGTTCTTC.

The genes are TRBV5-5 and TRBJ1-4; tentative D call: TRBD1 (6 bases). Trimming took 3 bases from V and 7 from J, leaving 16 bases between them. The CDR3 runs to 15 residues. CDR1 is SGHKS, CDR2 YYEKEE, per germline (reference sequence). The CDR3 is CASSWTAGPGEKLFF. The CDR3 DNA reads TGTGCCAGCAGCTGGACAGCCGGACCGGGTGAAAAACTGTTTTTT.

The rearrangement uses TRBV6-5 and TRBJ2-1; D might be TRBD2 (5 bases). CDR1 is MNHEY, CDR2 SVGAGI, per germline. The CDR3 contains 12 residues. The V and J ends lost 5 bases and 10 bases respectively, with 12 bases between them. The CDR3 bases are TGTGCCAGCAGTACCTCAACGGGGGAGCAGTTCTTC. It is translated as CASSTSTGEQFF.